These T cell receptor beta chains were read from a single sample in a study of blood T cell repertoires in COVID-19. TCRdb keeps only in-frame clones here, not all; method: immunoSEQ multiplex PCR. The profile covers 150,000 to 200,000 clones, with over 80% appearing a single time and 7.8% taken by the ten largest. Material: peripheral blood. Receptors were obtained from an older woman with COVID-19, enrolled during active disease. CDR3s include the opening cysteine and the closing phenylalanine or tryptophan. D genes are given only for firm matches. A clone size is listed for some rows: how often the clone was seen (once, few, many), or a class if it is expanded.

CDR3 length: 13; V gene: TRBV29-1; clone size: -; J gene: TRBJ2-3; D gene: -; CDR3 DNA: TGCAGCGTTGATGGGCGGGTAACAGATACGCAGTATTTT; CDR3 protein: CSVDGRVTDTQYF
CDR3 length: 13; V gene: TRBV30; clone size: -; J gene: TRBJ1-1; D gene: -; CDR3 DNA: TGTGCCTGGGGCAAACCGGGGAACACTGAAGCTTTCTTT; CDR3 protein: CAWGKPGNTEAFF
CDR3 length: 15; V gene: TRBV4-1; clone size: -; J gene: TRBJ2-2; D gene: TRBD2; CDR3 DNA: TGCGCCAGCAGCCCGGCTAGCGGTTACACCGGGGAGCTGTTTTTT; CDR3 protein: CASSPASGYTGELFF
CDR3 length: 15; V gene: TRBV10-1; clone size: -; J gene: TRBJ2-7; D gene: TRBD2; CDR3 DNA: TGCGCCAGCAGTGAGTGTCTAGCGGGGTTCTACGAGCAGTACTTC; CDR3 protein: CASSECLAGFYEQYF
CDR3 length: 16; V gene: TRBV6-1; clone size: -; J gene: TRBJ1-4; D gene: TRBD1; CDR3 DNA: TGTGCCAGCAGTGTGGCCGGGACAGGGGGCGGGGAAAAACTGTTTTTT; CDR3 protein: CASSVAGTGGGEKLFF
CDR3 length: 11; V gene: TRBV29-1; clone size: -; J gene: TRBJ2-1; D gene: TRBD1; CDR3 DNA: TGCAGCGTTACCTTTACAGGGGCGCAGTTCTTC; CDR3 protein: CSVTFTGAQFF
CDR3 length: 15; V gene: TRBV7-2; clone size: -; J gene: TRBJ2-3; D gene: TRBD2; CDR3 DNA: TGTGCCAGCAGCCAAGCGGGGGGGCCCCCAGATACGCAGTATTTT; CDR3 protein: CASSQAGGPPDTQYF
CDR3 length: 14; V gene: TRBV28; clone size: -; J gene: TRBJ2-5; D gene: -; CDR3 DNA: TGTGCCAGCAGCCTAGACAGGACGCAAGAGACCCAGTACTTC; CDR3 protein: CASSLDRTQETQYF
CDR3 length: 15; V gene: TRBV4-1; clone size: -; J gene: TRBJ1-1; D gene: -; CDR3 DNA: TGCGCCAGCAGCCAAGCCCAGGGTTTGTTCGGTGAAGCTTTCTTT; CDR3 protein: CASSQAQGLFGEAFF
CDR3 length: 15; V gene: TRBV6-5; clone size: -; J gene: TRBJ1-5; D gene: TRBD1; CDR3 DNA: TGTGCCAGCAGAGCAAATGACAGGGACCAAAGGCCCCAGCATTTT; CDR3 protein: CASRANDRDQRPQHF
CDR3 length: 15; V gene: TRBV19; clone size: -; J gene: TRBJ2-2; D gene: TRBD2; CDR3 DNA: TGTGCCAGTAGTACTAGCGGGGGACCAACCGGGGAGCTGTTTTTT; CDR3 protein: CASSTSGGPTGELFF
CDR3 length: 16; V gene: TRBV18; clone size: -; J gene: TRBJ2-2; D gene: TRBD1; CDR3 DNA: TGTGCCAGCTCACCAGTGACAGGGTGGTGGACCGGGGAGCTGTTTTTT; CDR3 protein: CASSPVTGWWTGELFF
CDR3 length: 14; V gene: TRBV19; clone size: -; J gene: TRBJ2-1; D gene: TRBD1; CDR3 DNA: TGTGCCATTTCATACAGGGGCGGTTACAATGAGCAGTTCTTC; CDR3 protein: CAISYRGGYNEQFF
CDR3 length: 15; V gene: TRBV9; clone size: -; J gene: TRBJ1-3; D gene: -; CDR3 DNA: TGTGCCAGCAGCGTAGCTGGGAGCTCTGGAAACACCATATATTTT; CDR3 protein: CASSVAGSSGNTIYF
CDR3 length: 15; V gene: TRBV6-6; clone size: -; J gene: TRBJ2-7; D gene: TRBD2; CDR3 DNA: TGTGCCAGCAATACCGGGACTAGCGGCTCCTACGAGCAGTACTTC; CDR3 protein: CASNTGTSGSYEQYF
CDR3 length: 12; V gene: TRBV7-2; clone size: -; J gene: TRBJ1-2; D gene: -; CDR3 DNA: TGTGCCAGCAGCTTAGCCGCAGGACTGTACACCTTC; CDR3 protein: CASSLAAGLYTF
CDR3 length: 14; V gene: TRBV6-2/TRBV6-3; clone size: few; J gene: TRBJ2-2; D gene: TRBD1; CDR3 DNA: TGTGCCAGCAGATACAGGGGACAAACCGGGGAGCTGTTTTTT; CDR3 protein: CASRYRGQTGELFF
CDR3 length: 13; V gene: TRBV27; clone size: -; J gene: TRBJ1-2; D gene: TRBD1; CDR3 DNA: TGTGCCAGCAGTTCCGGGACAGGGGCCGGCTACACCTTC; CDR3 protein: CASSSGTGAGYTF
CDR3 length: 11; V gene: TRBV28; clone size: -; J gene: TRBJ1-2; D gene: -; CDR3 DNA: TGTGCCACGGGGGGTTTCGGACGCTACACCTTC; CDR3 protein: CATGGFGRYTF
CDR3 length: 15; V gene: TRBV4-3; clone size: -; J gene: TRBJ2-7; D gene: -; CDR3 DNA: TGCGCCAGCAGCCAAGATCTGAGATTTGCCTACGAGCAGTACTTC; CDR3 protein: CASSQDLRFAYEQYF
CDR3 length: 15; V gene: TRBV6-5; clone size: once; J gene: TRBJ2-5; D gene: -; CDR3 DNA: TGTGCCAGCAGTCACACACAGGGACCTGGAGAGACCCAGTACTTC; CDR3 protein: CASSHTQGPGETQYF
CDR3 length: 11; V gene: TRBV12-3/TRBV12-4; clone size: -; J gene: TRBJ2-2; D gene: -; CDR3 DNA: TGTGCCGTACGCACTTGGGGGGAGCTGTTTTTT; CDR3 protein: CAVRTWGELFF
CDR3 length: 13; V gene: TRBV6-1; clone size: -; J gene: TRBJ1-2; D gene: -; CDR3 DNA: TGTGCCAGCAGTGAATTAGCTTCAGGGGGCTACACCTTC; CDR3 protein: CASSELASGGYTF
CDR3 length: 18; V gene: TRBV27; clone size: -; J gene: TRBJ1-2; D gene: TRBD1; CDR3 DNA: TGTGCCAGCAGTTTATATCCCCCCCGGGACAGGGGGGACTATGGCTACACCTTC; CDR3 protein: CASSLYPPRDRGDYGYTF
CDR3 length: 15; V gene: TRBV28; clone size: -; J gene: TRBJ1-2; D gene: TRBD1; CDR3 DNA: TGTGCCAGCAGGACACAGGGGAGACTTAACTATGGCTACACCTTC; CDR3 protein: CASRTQGRLNYGYTF
CDR3 length: 15; V gene: TRBV6-6; clone size: -; J gene: TRBJ1-4; D gene: TRBD1; CDR3 DNA: TGTGCCAGCAGTGCGACAGGGTTTTGGAATGAAAAACTGTTTTTT; CDR3 protein: CASSATGFWNEKLFF